This entry lists 6 T cell receptor beta chains sequenced from one sample in a study of shared T cell receptors in the human thymus. Here immunoSEQ multiplex PCR was the method, and the copy in TCRdb shows in-frame clones only, minus some. The table has hundreds of thousands of clones, roughly 94% seen once. Sequenced sample: thymocytes. These receptors originate from a human donor.

This sequence joins TRBV7-6 and TRBJ2-1; 10 positions match TRBD1. V lost 5 bases to trimming and J lost 4 bases; unmatched junction nucleotides: 5. The CDR3 runs 15 residues. Germline-derived CDR1 and CDR2 are SGHVS and FNYEAQ. CDR3 in DNA: TGTGCCAGCAGCCCCCGGGACAGGGGATACAATGAGCAGTTCTTC. Its translation is CASSPRDRGYNEQFF. The full variable domain, in which reference TRBV7-6 and TRBJ2-1 provide the parts outside the CDR3, is GAGVSQSPRYKVTKRGQDVALRCDPISGHVSLYWYRQALGQGPEFLTYFNYEAQQDKSGLPNDRFSAERPEGSISTLTIQRTEQRDSAMYRCASSPRDRGYNEQFFGPGTRLTVL.

The chain recombines TRBV7-9 with TRBJ2-3; D unresolved. Germline V lookup: CDR1 SEHNR, CDR2 FQNEAQ (reference sequence). The CDR3 loop spans 13 amino acids. V was cut by 2 bases and J by 6 bases, with 9 bases left in between. CDR3 nucleotide sequence: TGTGCCAGCAGCTTATGGAAGGGCGATACGCAGTATTTT. It is translated as CASSLWKGDTQYF. The entire variable domain, with the rest obtained from reference TRBV7-9 and TRBJ2-3, is as follows: DTGVSQNPRHKITKRGQNVTFRCDPISEHNRLYWYRQTLGQGPEFLTYFQNEAQLEKSRLLSDRFSAERPKGSFSTLEIQRTEQGDSAMYLCASSLWKGDTQYFGPGTRLTVL.

The chain recombines TRBV4-1 with TRBJ1-2; a weak D match, TRBD1 (5 bases). V was pared by 3 bases and J by 4 bases, with 15 bases between. The CDR3 contains 15 residues. In germline, CDR1 is MGHRA, CDR2 YSYEKL. This CDR3 reads CASSQVGRQFYGYTF. CDR3 nucleotides: TGCGCCAGCAGCCAGGTGGGGCGACAGTTCTATGGCTACACCTTC.

The chain links TRBV14 to TRBJ2-2, with 10 bases matching TRBD2. The CDR3 loop spans 17 amino acids. The trim removed 1 base at V and 7 bases at J, leaving 9 bases unmatched. Germline CDR1 reads SGHDN; CDR2 reads FVKESK. The CDR3 nucleotides are TGTGCCAGCAGCCAAGGGCCTAGCGGGAGTGTTATCGGGGAGCTGTTTTTT. This sequence encodes CASSQGPSGSVIGELFF.

This clone was observed once. The rearrangement uses TRBV7-7 and TRBJ2-3; 9 bases match TRBD2. Germline CDR1 is SSHAT and CDR2 is FNYEAQ (reference sequence). This CDR3 is 16 amino acids long. Losses at the gene ends were 8 bases for V and 4 bases for J; bases not matched to a gene: 13. In DNA form, the CDR3 reads TGTGCCAGCGTGCCTAGCGGGGACGGGCGTGCAGATACGCAGTATTTT. It specifies CASVPSGDGRADTQYF. Together with reference TRBV7-7 and TRBJ2-3, the CDR3 gives the full variable domain: GAGVSQSPRYKVTKRGQDVTLRCDPISSHATLYWYQQALGQGPEFLTYFNYEAQPDKSGLPSDRFSAERPEGSISTLTIQRTEQRDSAMYRCASVPSGDGRADTQYFGPGTRLTVL.

V is TRBV7-2 and J is TRBJ2-7; D not resolved. Germline V gene lookup returns CDR1 SGHTA and CDR2 FQGNSA. Trimming took 1 base from V and 0 from J, leaving 10 bases between them. The CDR3 is made up of 15 amino acids. CDR3 region: CASSLGHKSSYEQYF. CDR3 coding DNA: TGTGCCAGCAGCTTAGGACATAAGAGCTCCTACGAGCAGTACTTC. Complete variable domain (other parts from reference TRBV7-2 and TRBJ2-7): GAGVSQSPSNKVTEKGKDVELRCDPISGHTALYWYRQSLGQGLEFLIYFQGNSAPDKSGLPSDRFSAERTGGSVSTLTIQRTQQEDSAVYLCASSLGHKSSYEQYFGPGTRLTVT.